Here is one TCR beta chain with its context. V was pared by 2 bases and J by 3 bases, with 12 bases between. CDR1 and CDR2 from the germline V gene are LGHDT and YNNKEL (reference sequence). The CDR3 spans 15 residues. This record comes from a study of blood T cell repertoires in COVID-19. Study background: Sources were T cells, B-cell-depleted T cells, or PBMCs; the material itself was cDNA or gDNA.

Under the authors' procedure: Amplifying reference gene primers gave estimates of nucleated cell counts. The protocol was immunoSEQ multiplex PCR, while the TCRdb copy is restricted to in-frame clones and leaves out a portion. That table gives V, J and clone size, and the DNA gave D and trimming. The table lists around 110,000 clones, roughly 84% of them singletons. This receptor was identified in a human donor in a cohort sampled during active COVID-19. The sequencing sample was made of peripheral blood. The chain uses TRBV3-1 (or the pseudogene TRBV3-2) and TRBJ2-3, with D perhaps matching TRBD1 (6 bases). The DNA for the CDR3 is TGTGCCAGCAGCCAACAGGGGCTAAAGACAGATACGCAGTATTTT. This codes for CASSQQGLKTDTQYF.